The clone carrying this TCR beta chain was seen many times. Its matching antigen is unknown. CDR3 length equals 12 residues. Trimming cost V 9 bases and J 5 bases, with 12 bases left between them. CDR1 is SGHNT, CDR2 YYREEE, per germline (reference sequence). The data stem from a study of CD8 T cells in ankylosing spondylitis. Study-level findings and limits: Prior literature has documented some motif variants in synovial fluid and blood from reactive arthritis.

TCRdb redid the calling of the 5' RACE reads with MiXCR, one entry per CDR3 protein. The top ten hold around 3% of the sample, which has roughly 120,000 distinct CDR3 sequences, roughly 15% seen once. The chain combines TRBV5-4 with TRBJ2-1; TRBD2 might be the D (5 bases). Sequencing used blood, either unsorted or a sorted T cell fraction (not recorded which). This sequence originates from a female donor with ankylosing spondylitis or in good health (not recorded which). This CDR3 reads CANYRENNEQFF. Here the CDR3 DNA reads TGTGCCAACTACCGGGAAAACAATGAGCAGTTCTTC.